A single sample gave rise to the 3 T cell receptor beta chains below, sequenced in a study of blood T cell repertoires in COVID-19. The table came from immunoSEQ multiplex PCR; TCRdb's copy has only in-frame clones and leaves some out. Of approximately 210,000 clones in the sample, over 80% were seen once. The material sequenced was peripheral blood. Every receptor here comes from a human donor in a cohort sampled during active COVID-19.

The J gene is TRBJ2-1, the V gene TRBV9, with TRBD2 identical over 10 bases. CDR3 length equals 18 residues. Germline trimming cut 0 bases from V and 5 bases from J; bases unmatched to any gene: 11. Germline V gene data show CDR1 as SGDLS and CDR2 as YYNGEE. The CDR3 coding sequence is TGTGCCAGCAGCGTAGTAACTAGCGGGATACCGCCTGACAATGAGCAGTTCTTC. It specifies CASSVVTSGIPPDNEQFF.

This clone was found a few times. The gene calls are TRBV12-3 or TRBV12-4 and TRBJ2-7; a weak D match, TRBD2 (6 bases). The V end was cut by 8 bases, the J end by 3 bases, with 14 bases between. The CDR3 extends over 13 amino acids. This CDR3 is CASSSSDDYEQYF. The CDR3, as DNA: TGTGCCAGCTCGTCTAGCGATGACTACGAGCAGTACTTC.

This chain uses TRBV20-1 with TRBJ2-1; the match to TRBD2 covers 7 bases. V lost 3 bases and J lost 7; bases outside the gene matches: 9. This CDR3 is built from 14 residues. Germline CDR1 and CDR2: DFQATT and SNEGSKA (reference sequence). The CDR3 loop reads CSASPGGVKNEQFF. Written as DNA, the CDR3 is TGCAGTGCTAGTCCGGGAGGAGTTAAGAATGAGCAGTTCTTC.